A single sample gave rise to the 29 T cell receptor beta chains below, sequenced in a study of T cells in Graves' hyperthyroidism and ophthalmopathy. RNA transcripts yielded amplified TCR beta CDR3 regions. The TCR CDR3 first-round RT-PCR relied on the HTBI primer set. Each CDR3 protein is one row after TCRdb ran MiXCR on the multiplex PCR reads. The sample has 300,000 to 450,000 distinct CDR3 sequences; 13% to 15% are singletons. Sequencing used blood. Receptors originate from a woman in her 30s with Graves' ophthalmopathy.

V is TRBV6-1 and J is TRBJ2-1; perhaps TRBD1 as D (6 bases). This CDR3 region has 15 residues. Deletions cut 5 bases from V and 4 bases from J, with 15 bases between. Germline V lookup: CDR1 MNHNS, CDR2 SASEGT. CDR3 sequence: CASSTNEGQYNEQFF. In nucleotides, the CDR3 is TGTGCCAGCAGTACCAACGAGGGACAATACAATGAGCAGTTCTTC.

There are a few counts of this clonotype. The V and J genes are TRBV20-1 and TRBJ2-7, with TRBD2 matching over 7 bases. The trim removed 5 bases at V and 5 bases at J, leaving 12 bases unmatched. The CDR3 consists of 14 residues. Germline CDR1 DFQATT, CDR2 SNEGSKA (reference sequence). CDR3 residues: CSAARTGAGDEQYF. In DNA, the CDR3 is TGCAGTGCTGCCCGGACCGGGGCGGGAGACGAGCAGTACTTC.

V usage is TRBV5-6 and J usage is TRBJ2-2; perhaps TRBD1 as D (5 bases). Trimming took 2 bases from V and 4 from J, leaving 12 bases between them. This CDR3 has 15 residues. Germline V gene lookup returns CDR1 SGHDT and CDR2 YYEEEE. This CDR3 is CASSLWGRRTGELFF. In DNA, the CDR3 is TGTGCCAGCAGCTTATGGGGCCGTCGCACCGGGGAGCTGTTTTTT. Filled out from reference TRBV5-6 and TRBJ2-2, the complete variable domain reads DAGVTQSPTHLIKTRGQQVTLRCSPKSGHDTVSWYQQALGQGPQFIFQYYEEEERQRGNFPDRFSGHQFPNYSSELNVNALLLGDSALYLCASSLWGRRTGELFFGEGSRLTVL.

This clonotype occurred many times. V gene TRBV7-8 combines with J gene TRBJ1-1; no definite D call. Trimming shortened V by 5 bases and J by 1 base, and 14 bases separated the two germline ends. This CDR3 is built from 15 residues. Germline assignment: CDR1 SGHVS and CDR2 FQNEAQ. The CDR3 DNA follows: TGTGCCAGCAGCAGACTCGGGATATGGAACACTGAAGCTTTCTTT. Its translation is CASSRLGIWNTEAFF.

Many counts were recorded for this clonotype. This sequence joins TRBV11-2 and TRBJ2-3, with 8 positions matching TRBD2. The CDR3 loop spans 17 amino acids. Trimming at V came to 5 bases and at J to 6 bases, leaving 16 bases not matched to a gene. Germline V CDR1 and CDR2: SGHAT, FQNNGV. The CDR3 DNA reads TGTGCCAGCAGCCACGCTCGGACTAGCACGGGTTTTGATACGCAGTATTTT. Its translation is CASSHARTSTGFDTQYF.

This clonotype was counted at least ten times. The chain links TRBV10-2 to TRBJ2-7, with TRBD1 identical over 9 bases. CDR3 length equals 18 residues. After removal of 4 bases from V and 1 base from J, the junction contained 14 bases not matched to a gene. Germline V lookup: CDR1 WSHSY, CDR2 SAAADI. Here the CDR3 reads CASSGWGQGNFISYEQYF. CDR3 DNA: TGCGCCAGCAGTGGATGGGGACAGGGAAACTTCATATCCTACGAGCAGTACTTC.

This clonotype was seen a few times. This chain's CDR3 is CASSSPRGQTRNEQFF. In DNA form, the CDR3 reads TGTGCCAGCAGTTCCCCCCGCGGACAAACGAGAAATGAGCAGTTCTTC. The V and J genes are TRBV27 and TRBJ2-1, with D perhaps TRBD1 (5 bases). CDR1 is MNHEY and CDR2 is SMNVEV in the germline V gene (reference sequence). V was trimmed by 4 bases and J by 7 bases, leaving 20 bases between them. The CDR3 is made up of 16 amino acids.

The sample holds many counts of this clonotype. The rearrangement links TRBV11-3 to TRBJ1-1; tentatively, D is TRBD1 (5 bases). The germline V and J ends were trimmed by 5 bases and 4 bases, with 17 bases remaining between them. This CDR3 has 15 amino acids. Looked up from germline, CDR1 is SGHNT and CDR2 is YENEEA. The CDR3 region is CASSLPGLPPTEAFF. CDR3 coding DNA: TGTGCCAGCAGCCTCCCGGGACTCCCCCCCACTGAAGCTTTCTTT.

This clonotype has only a few counts. The V gene is TRBV29-1, the J gene TRBJ1-2, with D unresolved. Deletions cut 7 bases from V and 3 bases from J, with 18 bases between. This CDR3 has 14 residues. Germline CDR1 is SQVTM and CDR2 is ANQGSEA. The chain's CDR3 is CSASGLFGDYGYTF. The DNA for the CDR3 is TGCAGCGCCTCGGGCCTTTTCGGCGACTATGGCTACACCTTC.

This clonotype was counted many times. The gene calls are TRBV20-1 and TRBJ2-5, with D possibly TRBD2 on 7 matching bases. The CDR3 is 12 amino acids. The ends were cut back, 4 bases at V and 5 bases at J, with 11 bases in the middle. Germline CDR1 is DFQATT and CDR2 is SNEGSKA (reference sequence). The CDR3 loop is CSATGGRETQYF. CDR3 in DNA: TGCAGTGCTACGGGGGGCCGGGAGACCCAGTACTTC.

This clonotype was detected a few times. A read error is possible here, since a much larger clone lies one base away. V is TRBV6-2 or TRBV6-3 and J is TRBJ2-7, with D possibly TRBD1 on 5 matching bases. Germline V gives CDR1 MNHEY, CDR2 SVGEGT. The germline V and J ends were trimmed by 0 bases and 5 bases, with 14 bases remaining between them. The CDR3 is made up of 15 amino acids. CDR3 region: CASSYSSDSPHEQYF. The CDR3 DNA reads TGTGCCAGCAGTTACTCCTCTGACAGCCCCCACGAGCAGTACTTC.

This rearrangement joins TRBV4-2 to TRBJ1-2, with D possibly being TRBD1 (6 bases). Germline CDR1 and CDR2: LGHNA and YNFKEQ. The CDR3 has 14 residues. Trimming stripped 3 bases from V and 1 base from J, with 9 bases between. The chain's CDR3 is CASSQGQLNYGYTF. DNA of the CDR3: TGTGCCAGCAGCCAGGGACAACTTAACTATGGCTACACCTTC.

This clonotype has a count of ten or more. This chain links TRBV4-1 with TRBJ1-5, with D maybe TRBD1 (6 bases). CDR3 length: 17 residues. Trimming removed 0 bases at V and 0 bases at J, with 12 bases between. CDR1 and CDR2 from the germline V gene are MGHRA and YSYEKL. In DNA form, the CDR3 reads TGCGCCAGCAGCCAAGATCCCAGGGGATATAGCAATCAGCCCCAGCATTTT. Protein sequence: CASSQDPRGYSNQPQHF.

This clonotype was seen only a few times. A much larger clone lies one base from this, so it may be a read error. The J gene is TRBJ1-1, the V gene TRBV28; 8 bases are shared with TRBD1. The CDR3 covers 12 residues. Per germline, CDR1 MDHEN and CDR2 SYDVKM. V shed 8 bases and J 9 bases; nucleotides not matched to a gene: 8. As DNA, the CDR3 is TGTGCCAGCTTCACAGGGGGGGGGAAAGCTTTCTTT. Protein: CASFTGGGKAFF.

This clonotype occurred many times. The V call is TRBV5-1, the J call TRBJ2-1; D is perhaps TRBD2 (6 bases). Looked up from germline, CDR1 is SGHRS and CDR2 is YFSETQ. V lost 0 bases, J lost 8 bases, and 12 bases lay in between. The CDR3 covers 14 residues. Here the CDR3 DNA reads TGCGCCAGCAGCTTGGCCGGAGGGGCGGATGAGCAGTTCTTC. Its protein is CASSLAGGADEQFF.

The V gene is TRBV14, the J gene TRBJ2-7; weak D call: TRBD1 (6 bases). The ends were cut back, 6 bases at V and 5 bases at J, with 20 bases in the middle. Per germline, CDR1 SGHDN and CDR2 FVKESK. The CDR3 has 15 residues. The CDR3: CASSHQGNRENEQYF. In nucleotides, the CDR3 is TGTGCCAGCAGTCATCAGGGAAACAGGGAAAACGAGCAGTACTTC.

In this sample, this clonotype turned up many times. V is TRBV28 and J is TRBJ2-1; no definite D call. CDR1 and CDR2 (germline): MDHEN, SYDVKM. This CDR3 region has 12 residues. Trimming removed 5 bases at V and 5 bases at J, with 7 bases between. The chain's CDR3 is CASSSYNNEQFF. Written as DNA, the CDR3 is TGTGCCAGCAGTAGCTACAACAATGAGCAGTTCTTC. Drawing the rest from reference TRBV28 and TRBJ2-1, the complete variable domain is DVKVTQSSRYLVKRTGEKVFLECVQDMDHENMFWYRQDPGLGLRLIYFSYDVKMKEKGDIPEGYSVSREKKERFSLILESASTNQTSMYLCASSSYNNEQFFGPGTRLTVL.

This clonotype was detected many times. J is TRBJ2-3 and V is TRBV6-2 or TRBV6-3; 8 bases agree with TRBD1. This CDR3 is 15 amino acids long. The germline gives CDR1 MNHEY, CDR2 SVGEGT. Losses at the gene ends were 7 bases for V and 2 bases for J; bases not matched to a gene: 8. The CDR3 DNA is TGTGCCAGCACCCCTCCGGGACAGGACACAGATACGCAGTATTTT. Its protein product is CASTPPGQDTDTQYF.

This clonotype was recorded many times. The chain uses TRBV7-9 and TRBJ2-1; no clear D gene. The length of the CDR3 is 11 residues. The V end was cut by 5 bases, the J end by 7 bases, with 6 bases between. In germline, CDR1 is SEHNR, CDR2 FQNEAQ (reference sequence). Here the CDR3 DNA reads TGTGCCAGCAGCCCACAGAATGAGCAGTTCTTC. Protein sequence: CASSPQNEQFF. Filled out from reference TRBV7-9 and TRBJ2-1, the complete variable domain reads DTGVSQNPRHKITKRGQNVTFRCDPISEHNRLYWYRQTLGQGPEFLTYFQNEAQLEKSRLLSDRFSAERPKGSFSTLEIQRTEQGDSAMYLCASSPQNEQFFGPGTRLTVL.

This sequence joins TRBV5-6 and TRBJ2-3; D might be TRBD1 (5 bases). The CDR3 length is 14 residues. Trimming took 6 bases from V and 5 from J, leaving 16 bases between them. Germline-derived CDR1 and CDR2 are SGHDT and YYEEEE. The CDR3 DNA is TGTGCCAGCATCGTCTACGGTCAGGGAGATACGCAGTATTTT. Its translation: CASIVYGQGDTQYF.

This chain uses TRBV5-5 with TRBJ2-6, with D perhaps given as TRBD1 or TRBD2 (5 bases each). V lost 5 bases, J lost 6 bases, and 24 bases lay in between. Per germline, CDR1 SGHKS and CDR2 YYEKEE (reference sequence). CDR3 length equals 18 residues. DNA of the CDR3: TGTGCCAGCAGTACTAAGTCCGGGGCCTACTCTTTGGCCAACGTCCTGACTTTC. Its protein is CASSTKSGAYSLANVLTF.

This clonotype was detected ten times or more. V gene TRBV30 combines with J gene TRBJ2-7; the D gene is possibly TRBD1 (5 bases). Per the germline V gene, CDR1 is GTSNPN and CDR2 is SVGIG (reference sequence). Trimming shortened V by 0 bases and J by 3 bases, and 12 bases separated the two germline ends. The CDR3 has 14 amino acids. CDR3: CAWSVQGQFYEQYF. The CDR3 DNA follows: TGTGCCTGGAGTGTACAAGGACAATTCTACGAGCAGTACTTC.

The chain employs TRBV12-3 or TRBV12-4 and TRBJ2-5, with 8 bases that match TRBD2. The CDR3 has 14 residues. V shed 5 bases, J shed 4 bases, and the junction held 6 bases outside the gene matches. CDR3 sequence (DNA): TGTGCCAGCAGTGCAAGCGGGGGCCCAGAGACCCAGTACTTC. Protein sequence: CASSASGGPETQYF.

The chain couples TRBV9 to TRBJ2-1, with 7 bases aligning to TRBD2. The germline V gene has CDR1 SGDLS and CDR2 YYNGEE. There are 16 residues in the CDR3. V trimming: 3 bases; J trimming: 2 bases; junction bases outside the gene matches: 8. The CDR3 spells CASSALGGSPYNEQFF. The CDR3 nucleotides read TGTGCCAGCAGCGCCCTCGGGGGGAGCCCCTACAATGAGCAGTTCTTC.

This clonotype was seen repeatedly, ten times or more. The chain couples TRBV20-1 to TRBJ1-5, with 8 bases aligning to TRBD1. Trimming at V came to 5 bases and at J to 2 bases, leaving 11 bases not matched to a gene. CDR1 is DFQATT, CDR2 SNEGSKA, per germline (reference sequence). CDR3 length: 16 residues. In DNA form, the CDR3 reads TGCAGTGCTTCCTCCCGGGGACAGGTTGGCAATCAGCCCCAGCATTTT. This translates into CSASSRGQVGNQPQHF.

This chain connects TRBV6-5 to TRBJ2-2, with TRBD2 matching 11 bases. The V gene end was trimmed by 2 bases and the J gene end by 5 bases; junction bases not matched to a gene: 13. The CDR3 is 19 amino acids. Germline assignment: CDR1 MNHEY and CDR2 SVGAGI. The CDR3 here is CASSYRRILAGGRTGELFF. The CDR3 DNA is TGTGCCAGCAGTTACCGACGCATTCTAGCGGGGGGACGTACCGGGGAGCTGTTTTTT.

This clonotype was counted many times. This chain links TRBV6-1 with TRBJ1-1; D ambiguous. V lost 3 bases and J 1 base, leaving 9 bases between the germline ends. Germline-derived CDR1 and CDR2 are MNHNS and SASEGT. The CDR3 length is 14 residues. The CDR3, as DNA: TGTGCCAGCAGTGAGGTAGGGAAGAACACTGAAGCTTTCTTT. Translating it yields CASSEVGKNTEAFF.

This clonotype was recorded at least ten times. V gene TRBV12-3 or TRBV12-4 combines with J gene TRBJ2-5; D possibly corresponds to TRBD2 (5 bases). This CDR3 comprises 14 residues. V lost 2 bases to trimming and J lost 4 bases, with 11 bases between them. CDR3 DNA: TGTGCCAGCAGTTTATCGGGGAAGGGAGAGACCCAGTACTTC. Translating it yields CASSLSGKGETQYF.

V gene TRBV5-1 combines with J gene TRBJ2-3; TRBD2 matches 14 bases. The CDR3 length is 17 residues. The J segment lost 6 bases and the V segment lost 5 bases, leaving 11 bases of the junction unmatched. CDR1 is SGHRS, CDR2 YFSETQ, per germline. The CDR3 spells CASSRTGTSGGFDTQYF. The DNA of the CDR3 is TGCGCCAGCAGTCGCACCGGGACTAGCGGGGGATTTGATACGCAGTATTTT.